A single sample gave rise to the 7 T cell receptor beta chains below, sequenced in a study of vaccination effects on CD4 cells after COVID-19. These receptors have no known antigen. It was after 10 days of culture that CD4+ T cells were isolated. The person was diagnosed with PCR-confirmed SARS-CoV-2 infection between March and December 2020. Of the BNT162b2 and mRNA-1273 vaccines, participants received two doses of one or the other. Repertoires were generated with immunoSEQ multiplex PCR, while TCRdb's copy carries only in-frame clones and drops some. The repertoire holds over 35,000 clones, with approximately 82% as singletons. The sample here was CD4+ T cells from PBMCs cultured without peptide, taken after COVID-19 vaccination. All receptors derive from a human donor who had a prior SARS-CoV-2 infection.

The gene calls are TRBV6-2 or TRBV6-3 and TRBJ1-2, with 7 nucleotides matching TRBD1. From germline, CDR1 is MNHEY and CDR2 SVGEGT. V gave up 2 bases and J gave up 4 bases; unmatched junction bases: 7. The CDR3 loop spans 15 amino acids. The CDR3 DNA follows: TGTGCCAGCAGTTACCGCGCAGGGGGACCCTATGGCTACACCTTC. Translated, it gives CASSYRAGGPYGYTF.

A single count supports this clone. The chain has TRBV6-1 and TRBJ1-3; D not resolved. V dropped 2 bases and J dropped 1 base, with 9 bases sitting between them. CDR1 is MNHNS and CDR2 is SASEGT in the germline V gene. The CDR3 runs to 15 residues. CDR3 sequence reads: CASSEFVGSGNTIYF. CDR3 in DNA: TGTGCCAGCAGTGAATTCGTAGGTTCTGGAAACACCATATATTTT.

As DNA, the CDR3 is TGTGCCATCAGTGATCCGACTAGCGGGACCCAAGAGACCCAGTACTTC. Amino acid sequence: CAISDPTSGTQETQYF. This rearrangement joins TRBV10-3 to TRBJ2-5, with 11 bases matching TRBD2. The CDR3 is 16 residues long. Unmatched junction bases numbered 4, after V lost 3 bases and J lost 1 base. Germline V gene lookup returns CDR1 ENHRY and CDR2 SYGVKD.

This chain's CDR3 is CASRPKEGGSGNTIYF. In DNA form, the CDR3 reads TGCGCCAGCAGACCGAAAGAGGGTGGCTCTGGAAACACCATATATTTT. The J gene is TRBJ1-3, the V gene TRBV5-1, with D uncertain. This CDR3 spans 16 amino acids. V lost 5 bases, J lost 0 bases, and 15 bases lay in between. Germline CDR1 reads SGHRS; CDR2 reads YFSETQ.

The CDR3 sequence is CASSASGRATDTQYF. The CDR3 DNA follows: TGTGCCAGTAGTGCTAGCGGGAGGGCCACAGATACGCAGTATTTT. The rearrangement uses TRBV19 and TRBJ2-3; the match to TRBD2 covers 12 bases. This CDR3 has 15 residues. Germline loops: CDR1 LNHDA, CDR2 SQIVND (reference sequence). V was pared by 5 bases and J by 2 bases, with 2 bases of the junction left unmatched.

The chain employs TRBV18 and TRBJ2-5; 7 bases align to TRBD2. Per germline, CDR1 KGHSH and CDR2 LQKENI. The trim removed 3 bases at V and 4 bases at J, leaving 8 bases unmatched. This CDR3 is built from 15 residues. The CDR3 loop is CASSPPSGGGETQYF. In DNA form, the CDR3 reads TGTGCCAGCTCACCGCCATCGGGGGGAGGAGAGACCCAGTACTTC.

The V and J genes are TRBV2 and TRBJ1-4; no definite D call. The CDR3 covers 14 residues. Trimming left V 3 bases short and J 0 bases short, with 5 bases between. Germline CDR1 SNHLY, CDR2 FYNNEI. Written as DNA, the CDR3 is TGTGCCAGCAGTGAGGTCACAACTAATGAAAAACTGTTTTTT. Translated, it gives CASSEVTTNEKLFF. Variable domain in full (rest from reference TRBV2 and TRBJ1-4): EPEVTQTPSHQVTQMGQEVILRCVPISNHLYFYWYRQILGQKVEFLVSFYNNEISEKSEIFDDQFSVERPDGSNFTLKIRSTKLEDSAMYFCASSEVTTNEKLFFGSGTQLSVL.